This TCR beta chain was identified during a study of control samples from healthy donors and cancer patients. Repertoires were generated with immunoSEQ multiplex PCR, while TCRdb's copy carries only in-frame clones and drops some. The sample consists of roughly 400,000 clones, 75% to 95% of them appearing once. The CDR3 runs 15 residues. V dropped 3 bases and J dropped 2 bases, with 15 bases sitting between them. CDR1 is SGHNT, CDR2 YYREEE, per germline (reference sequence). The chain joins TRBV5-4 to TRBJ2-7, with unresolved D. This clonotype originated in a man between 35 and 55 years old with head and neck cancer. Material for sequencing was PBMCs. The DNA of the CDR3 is TGTGCCAGCAGCTCCGGAGCTGAGGCGACCTACGAGCAGTACTTC. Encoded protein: CASSSGAEATYEQYF.